One and the same sample provided the 31 T cell receptor beta chains below, sequenced in a study of neurological immune-mediated disorders. TCRdb ran MiXCR on the 5' RACE reads and lists one entry per CDR3 protein. The repertoire consists of under 90,000 distinct CDR3 sequences, with 3.5% occurring once and the leading ten covering about 3%. The sequencing input was PBMCs. All receptors come from a woman aged 50 to 60 with multiple sclerosis.

At least ten counts were recorded for this clonotype. The chain links TRBV6-6 to TRBJ2-6; tentatively, D is TRBD1 (5 bases). The V end lost 5 bases, the J end lost 1 base, and 9 bases lay between the germline ends. This CDR3 region has 15 residues. Per the germline V gene, CDR1 is MNHNY and CDR2 is SVGAGI (reference sequence). In DNA form, the CDR3 reads TGTGCCAGCAGTGCTCAGGGTTCTGGGGCCAACGTCCTGACTTTC. Protein sequence: CASSAQGSGANVLTF.

The table lists this clonotype with a few counts. The V call is TRBV18, the J call TRBJ1-3; no definite D call. Per the germline V gene, CDR1 is KGHSH and CDR2 is LQKENI. V shed 5 bases and J shed 4 bases, with 9 bases lying between them. This CDR3 has 13 residues. Here the CDR3 DNA reads TGTGCCAGCTCATTGGAAGGAGGAAACACCATATATTTT. It specifies CASSLEGGNTIYF.

V is TRBV3-1 and J is TRBJ2-5, with 9 bases matching TRBD1. The CDR3 extends over 15 amino acids. V was clipped by 1 base and J by 5 bases; unmatched bases: 5. Germline-derived CDR1 and CDR2 are LGHDT and YNNKEL (reference sequence). This CDR3 is CASSQVGQGLETQYF. CDR3 nucleotide sequence: TGTGCCAGCAGCCAAGTGGGACAGGGTTTGGAGACCCAGTACTTC.

This clonotype was counted at least ten times. The chain links TRBV10-3 to TRBJ2-5; unclear D gene. The CDR3 runs to 12 residues. Trimming cost V 5 bases and J 0 bases, with 4 bases left between them. Germline V gene lookup returns CDR1 ENHRY and CDR2 SYGVKD. The CDR3 spells CAISPYQETQYF. DNA of the CDR3: TGTGCCATCAGTCCGTACCAAGAGACCCAGTACTTC.

This clonotype occurred a few times. The genes are TRBV11-2 and TRBJ2-7; tentatively, D is TRBD1 (6 bases). This CDR3 contains 17 residues. The germline gives CDR1 SGHAT, CDR2 FQNNGV. V lost 2 bases, J lost 4 bases, and 21 bases lay in between. The CDR3: CASSLLPGQVRAYEQYF. The CDR3 nucleotides are TGTGCCAGCAGCTTACTTCCGGGACAAGTAAGGGCTTACGAGCAGTACTTC.

This clonotype was seen ten or more times. The V call is TRBV7-3, the J call TRBJ2-7; possibly TRBD2 for D (5 bases). The V gene lost 1 base and the J gene lost 0 bases, with 16 bases spanning the gap. The CDR3 length is 17 residues. CDR1 is SGHTA, CDR2 FQGTGA, per germline. CDR3 protein: CASSLNHPGLSSYEQYF. In DNA, the CDR3 is TGTGCCAGCAGCTTAAACCACCCCGGACTTAGCTCCTACGAGCAGTACTTC.

This clonotype was detected ten times or more. The chain carries TRBV3-1 and TRBJ2-2; D perhaps matches TRBD1 (5 bases). Germline V CDR1 and CDR2: LGHDT, YNNKEL (reference sequence). CDR3 length: 13 amino acids. Trimming left V 4 bases short and J 6 bases short, with 9 bases between. CDR3 bases: TGTGCCAGCAGCCGTACAGGAGCCGGGGAGCTGTTTTTT. It specifies CASSRTGAGELFF.

This clonotype was seen repeatedly, ten times or more. This chain joins TRBV7-2 and TRBJ2-5; D is perhaps TRBD2 (6 bases). The CDR3 contains 15 residues. Trimming took off 5 bases at V and 5 bases at J, with 18 bases between the two ends. The germline CDR1 and CDR2 sequences are SGHTA and FQGNSA. The CDR3 loop reads CASSGVVRRGETQYF. CDR3 nucleotides: TGTGCCAGCAGCGGAGTGGTCCGACGGGGGGAGACCCAGTACTTC. Together with reference TRBV7-2 and TRBJ2-5, the CDR3 gives the full variable domain: GAGVSQSPSNKVTEKGKDVELRCDPISGHTALYWYRQSLGQGLEFLIYFQGNSAPDKSGLPSDRFSAERTGGSVSTLTIQRTQQEDSAVYLCASSGVVRRGETQYFGPGTRLLVL.

The chain links TRBV20-1 to TRBJ1-2; 10 nucleotides align to TRBD1. Per germline, CDR1 DFQATT and CDR2 SNEGSKA (reference sequence). This CDR3 has 15 residues. The V and J ends lost 5 bases and 0 bases, in that order; junction bases with no gene match: 6. CDR3 nucleotide sequence: TGCAGTGCTCGGGACAGGGGACCCTCTAACTATGGCTACACCTTC. Amino acids: CSARDRGPSNYGYTF.

This clonotype was seen a few times. CDR3 sequence: CASALRGGQPQHF. The CDR3 region has the DNA TGTGCCAGCGCCCTCAGGGGTGGCCAGCCCCAGCATTTT. This chain uses TRBV11-2 with TRBJ1-5; TRBD1 is a possible D gene (6 bases). V was shortened by 8 bases and J by 7 bases, with 15 bases between the two germline ends. Per germline, CDR1 SGHAT and CDR2 FQNNGV. The CDR3 covers 13 residues.

This clonotype was seen at least ten times. The chain couples TRBV12-3 or TRBV12-4 to TRBJ1-4; no clear D. V gave up 1 base and J gave up 8 bases, with 2 bases separating them. The CDR3 covers 11 residues. Here the CDR3 reads CASSLGEKLFF. The CDR3 nucleotides are TGTGCCAGCAGTTTAGGCGAAAAACTGTTTTTT.

This clonotype was seen at least ten times. CDR3 in DNA: TGTGCCAGCAGCGCACAAAACACCGGGGAGCTGTTTTTT. It yields the protein CASSAQNTGELFF. The chain combines TRBV9 with TRBJ2-2; D ambiguous. CDR1 is SGDLS, CDR2 YYNGEE, per germline. CDR3 size: 13 residues. V was pared by 3 bases and J by 2 bases, with 5 bases between.

This clonotype was recorded at least ten times. This chain links TRBV4-3 with TRBJ1-1; tentative D call: TRBD1 (6 bases). This CDR3 region has 13 residues. Trimming pared 4 bases from V and 0 bases from J, leaving 6 bases between. Per germline, CDR1 LGHNA and CDR2 YSLEER. The CDR3 nucleotides read TGCGCCAGCAGCCGACAGGTGAACACTGAAGCTTTCTTT. Its protein product is CASSRQVNTEAFF.

The genes are TRBV10-2 and TRBJ1-1; TRBD1 agrees at 7 bases. CDR1 and CDR2 from the germline V gene are WSHSY and SAAADI. The CDR3 contains 16 residues. The ends lost 5 bases at V and 0 bases at J; junction bases unmatched: 9. The CDR3 sequence is CASSWDRWKLNTEAFF. In nucleotides, the CDR3 is TGCGCCAGCAGTTGGGACAGATGGAAACTGAACACTGAAGCTTTCTTT.

This clonotype was counted many times. The chain joins TRBV20-1 to TRBJ1-1, with D maybe TRBD1 (5 bases). V was clipped by 5 bases and J by 4 bases, with 14 bases between them. The CDR3 spans 13 residues. The germline CDR1 and CDR2 sequences are DFQATT and SNEGSKA (reference sequence). CDR3 sequence: CSAPQDGGTEAFF. CDR3 bases: TGCAGTGCTCCTCAAGACGGGGGCACTGAAGCTTTCTTT.

This clonotype was counted at least ten times. DNA for the CDR3: TGCAGTGCTAGAAAAAACAGGCACACTGAAGCTTTCTTT. Translating gives CSARKNRHTEAFF. This sequence joins TRBV20-1 and TRBJ1-1; possibly TRBD1 for D (5 bases). Germline V gene lookup returns CDR1 DFQATT and CDR2 SNEGSKA (reference sequence). V was trimmed by 2 bases and J by 3 bases, leaving 10 bases between them. The CDR3 has 13 residues.

This clonotype showed up just a few times. The rearrangement joins TRBV12-3 or TRBV12-4 to TRBJ1-2; no reliable D call. CDR3 length: 12 residues. V dropped 3 bases and J dropped 6 bases, with 8 bases sitting between them. The CDR3 nucleotides are TGTGCCAGCAGTTTTTACGGGGATGGCTACACCTTC. Its protein is CASSFYGDGYTF.

The sample holds many counts of this clonotype. V is TRBV20-1 and J is TRBJ1-2; 7 nucleotides match TRBD1. This CDR3 has 14 amino acids. The V gene's germline CDR1 is DFQATT and CDR2 SNEGSKA (reference sequence). With V trimmed by 6 bases and J by 5 bases, 12 bases remained unmatched. The CDR3 sequence: CSALPDRRTYGYTF. CDR3 sequence (DNA): TGCAGTGCCCTCCCGGACAGGAGAACTTATGGCTACACCTTC.

The table lists this clonotype with many counts. This chain links TRBV7-9 with TRBJ2-7; tentatively, D is TRBD1 or TRBD2 (5 bases each). The V end was cut by 1 base, the J end by 5 bases, with 12 bases between. The CDR3 sequence is 14 residues long. The germline V gene encodes CDR1 SEHNR and CDR2 FQNEAQ (reference sequence). The CDR3, as DNA: TGTGCCAGCAGCTTAGGAGGGGCTTCTCACGAGCAGTACTTC. Its protein product is CASSLGGASHEQYF.

The chain carries TRBV12-3 or TRBV12-4 and TRBJ2-5, with 8 bases matching TRBD2. After removal of 7 bases from V and 6 bases from J, the junction contained 10 bases not matched to a gene. This CDR3 comprises 14 residues. Written as DNA, the CDR3 is TGTGCCAGCACCATTGCGGGGGGCGGACAGACCCAGTACTTC. Translating it yields CASTIAGGGQTQYF.

This clonotype was found many times. The rearrangement links TRBV9 to TRBJ2-2; D gene uncertain. Germline assignment: CDR1 SGDLS and CDR2 YYNGEE. Trimming pared 2 bases from V and 5 bases from J, leaving 4 bases between. The CDR3 extends over 12 amino acids. The CDR3, as DNA: TGTGCCAGCAGCGTCCAGACCGGGGAGCTGTTTTTT. Translated: CASSVQTGELFF.

In its sample, this clonotype was seen many times. The chain has TRBV7-9 and TRBJ2-7, with a weak D call TRBD1 (5 bases). This CDR3 region has 17 residues. The germline V gene encodes CDR1 SEHNR and CDR2 FQNEAQ (reference sequence). Trimming removed 5 bases from V and 3 bases from J, with 23 bases in between. Written as DNA, the CDR3 is TGTGCCAGCAGCCCCCTTCCAGCTTCGACAGATAGCTACGAGCAGTACTTC. As protein: CASSPLPASTDSYEQYF.

This clonotype has at least ten counts. This chain links TRBV7-2 with TRBJ1-6; 11 nucleotides line up with TRBD1. V gave up 4 bases and J gave up 12 bases; unmatched junction bases: 5. CDR1 and CDR2 from the germline V gene are SGHTA and FQGNSA. The CDR3 spans 14 residues. The CDR3: CASSSADRGLPLHF. CDR3 nucleotides: TGTGCCAGCAGCTCCGCGGACAGGGGGCTACCCCTCCACTTT.

This clonotype was recorded many times. The V and J genes are TRBV11-2 and TRBJ2-1; 7 bases align to TRBD2. CDR1 SGHAT and CDR2 FQNNGV come from the germline V gene. The length of the CDR3 is 17 residues. J lost 3 bases, V lost 3 bases, and 11 bases had no gene match. The CDR3 DNA reads TGTGCCAGCAGCTTCCCCTCGGAGCGGGGTCTCTACAATGAGCAGTTCTTC. It translates to CASSFPSERGLYNEQFF.

This clonotype has at least ten counts. The chain carries TRBV15 and TRBJ1-1; no definite D call. Trimming cost V 3 bases and J 0 bases, with 17 bases left between them. Germline lookup yields CDR1 LNHNV and CDR2 YYDKDF (reference sequence). This CDR3 has 17 residues. The chain's CDR3 is CATSSDGTILLNTEAFF. The CDR3 DNA follows: TGTGCCACCAGCAGTGACGGAACCATCCTTCTGAACACTGAAGCTTTCTTT.

This clonotype appeared many times. The chain recombines TRBV12-3 or TRBV12-4 with TRBJ1-5, with 9 bases aligning to TRBD1. Germline trimming cut 6 bases from V and 7 bases from J; bases unmatched to any gene: 10. The CDR3 runs 15 residues. This chain's CDR3 is CASRWGQGNSQPQHF. The CDR3, as DNA: TGTGCCAGCAGGTGGGGACAGGGCAACTCCCAGCCCCAGCATTTT.

This clonotype was detected ten times or more. The V and J genes are TRBV12-3 or TRBV12-4 and TRBJ2-5, with TRBD1 as a possible D gene (5 bases). V lost 8 bases, J lost 7 bases, and 23 bases lay in between. The CDR3 has 15 amino acids. This chain's CDR3 is CASSPYGQGGGTQYF. DNA of the CDR3: TGTGCCAGCTCACCTTACGGGCAGGGTGGCGGGACCCAGTACTTC.

This clonotype was seen at least ten times. The V call is TRBV12-3 or TRBV12-4, the J call TRBJ2-1; 10 positions match TRBD2. After removal of 7 bases from V and 4 bases from J, the junction contained 7 bases not matched to a gene. The CDR3 consists of 15 residues. The DNA for the CDR3 is TGTGCCAGCACTATTACTAGCGGGGCGTACAATGAGCAGTTCTTC. The encoded protein is CASTITSGAYNEQFF.

This clonotype has a count of ten or more. The V and J genes are TRBV9 and TRBJ2-7, with 12 bases matching TRBD2. V dropped 3 bases and J dropped 2; count of bases not matched to a gene: 3. CDR1 and CDR2 (germline): SGDLS, YYNGEE. This CDR3 has 15 amino acids. The CDR3 loop reads CASSASSGGAYEQYF. The CDR3 coding sequence is TGTGCCAGCAGCGCCTCTAGCGGGGGGGCCTACGAGCAGTACTTC.

This clonotype was seen at least ten times. This chain connects TRBV12-3 or TRBV12-4 to TRBJ2-5; TRBD2 agrees at 12 bases. J gave up 4 bases and V 2 bases, and 2 bases lay outside the gene matches. The CDR3 has 15 residues. CDR3 coding DNA: TGTGCCAGCAGTTTATCTAGCGGGGGGGGAGAGACCCAGTACTTC. The encoded protein is CASSLSSGGGETQYF.

Points on this clonotype: A much larger clone differs by one base, so this may be a read error. V gene TRBV6-5 combines with J gene TRBJ1-2; D possibly corresponds to TRBD1 (5 bases). The V gene's germline CDR1 is MNHEY and CDR2 SVGAGI. CDR3 length: 12 residues. The V end was cut by 5 bases, the J end by 14 bases, with 18 bases between. CDR3 amino acids: CASSTRTSLRTF. The CDR3 DNA reads as TGTGCCAGCAGTACCCGGACAAGCCTTAGAACCTTC.